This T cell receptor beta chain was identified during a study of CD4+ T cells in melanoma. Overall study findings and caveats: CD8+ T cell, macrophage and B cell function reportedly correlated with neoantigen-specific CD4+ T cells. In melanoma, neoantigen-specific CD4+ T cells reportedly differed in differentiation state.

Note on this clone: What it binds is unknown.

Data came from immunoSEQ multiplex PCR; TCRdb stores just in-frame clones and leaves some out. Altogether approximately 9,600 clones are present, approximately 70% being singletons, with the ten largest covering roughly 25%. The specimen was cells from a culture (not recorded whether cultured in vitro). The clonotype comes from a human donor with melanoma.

The CDR3 loop reads CAWSPSSGETQYF. CDR3 in DNA: TGTGCCTGGAGCCCTTCTAGCGGGGAGACCCAGTACTTC. The chain combines TRBV30 with TRBJ2-5; 8 bases map to TRBD2. The CDR3 runs 13 residues. Germline V lookup: CDR1 GTSNPN, CDR2 SVGIG (reference sequence). Unmatched junction bases numbered 5, after V lost 3 bases and J lost 5 bases.